One sample yielded the 31 T cell receptor beta chains listed below, sequenced in a study of blood T cell repertoires in COVID-19. Libraries were prepared by immunoSEQ multiplex PCR; TCRdb keeps only in-frame clonotypes and omits some of them. The sample carries about 37,000 clones, about 87% recorded once. The specimen was peripheral blood. The source of these receptors is a human donor in a cohort sampled during active COVID-19.

The chain has TRBV20-1 and TRBJ2-3, with TRBD2 matching 10 bases. The CDR3 consists of 17 residues. The germline V gene encodes CDR1 DFQATT and CDR2 SNEGSKA (reference sequence). V dropped 3 bases and J dropped 5; count of bases not matched to a gene: 14. CDR3 sequence (DNA): TGCAGTGCTAGTGGGGGCCGTGGACTAGCGGCGGGAGATACGCAGTATTTT. It encodes CSASGGRGLAAGDTQYF.

This clone occurred a few times. V is TRBV6-6 and J is TRBJ1-5, with a tentative D call TRBD1 (6 bases). The germline V gene has CDR1 MNHNY and CDR2 SVGAGI (reference sequence). The CDR3 is made up of 14 amino acids. V was trimmed by 6 bases and J by 3 bases, leaving 12 bases between them. CDR3 residues: CASRSRQVNQPQHF. CDR3 in DNA: TGTGCCAGCAGATCGAGACAGGTCAATCAGCCCCAGCATTTT.

The CDR3 DNA reads as TGTGCCAGCACTCCCGGCGGGGGTGAAAAACTGTTTTTT. Encoded protein: CASTPGGGEKLFF. The chain has TRBV28 and TRBJ1-4; D might be TRBD1 (5 bases). This CDR3 has 13 amino acids. Trimming left V 7 bases short and J 7 bases short, with 13 bases between. CDR1 is MDHEN and CDR2 is SYDVKM in the germline V gene.

The chain employs TRBV19 and TRBJ2-7; 9 bases map to TRBD1. With 8 bases clipped from V and 3 bases from J, the junction kept 5 bases outside the gene matches. The germline gives CDR1 LNHDA, CDR2 SQIVND (reference sequence). The CDR3 contains 13 residues. Here the CDR3 DNA reads TGTGCCAGTGGTGGACAGGGGTTCTACGAGCAGTACTTC. It specifies CASGGQGFYEQYF.

The rearrangement joins TRBV11-2 to TRBJ1-6; D may be TRBD1 (5 bases). Germline V gene lookup returns CDR1 SGHAT and CDR2 FQNNGV. This CDR3 has 13 amino acids. Trimming took 5 bases from V and 18 from J, leaving 20 bases between them. Here the CDR3 reads CASSLLSGEGPHF. Written as DNA, the CDR3 is TGTGCCAGCAGCCTCCTGTCCGGGGAGGGACCCCACTTT.

This clone has a handful of counts. The chain couples TRBV2 to TRBJ1-1; perhaps TRBD1 as D (5 bases). The CDR3 sequence is 12 residues long. CDR1 is SNHLY, CDR2 FYNNEI, per germline. The ends were cut back, 2 bases at V and 6 bases at J, with 7 bases in the middle. CDR3 in DNA: TGTGCCAGCAGTGAACAGGGCGCTGAAGCTTTCTTT. Its translation is CASSEQGAEAFF. Combining the CDR3 with reference TRBV2 and TRBJ1-1 gives the whole variable domain EPEVTQTPSHQVTQMGQEVILRCVPISNHLYFYWYRQILGQKVEFLVSFYNNEISEKSEIFDDQFSVERPDGSNFTLKIRSTKLEDSAMYFCASSEQGAEAFFGQGTRLTVV.

The chain uses TRBV10-1 and TRBJ2-3; TRBD2 is a possible D gene (7 bases). The CDR3 has 13 residues. CDR1 is WNHNN, CDR2 SYGVQD, per germline (reference sequence). Deletions cut 4 bases from V and 9 bases from J, with 14 bases between. The CDR3 sequence is CASSVGGQDTQYF. The DNA for the CDR3 is TGCGCCAGCAGTGTCGGGGGGCAGGACACGCAGTATTTT.

DNA for the CDR3: TGTGCCAGCAGCTCAGGATTTTTGTTGGGGGCCCGCTATACGCAGTATTTT. This translates into CASSSGFLLGARYTQYF. The chain uses TRBV11-2 and TRBJ2-3, with D perhaps TRBD1 (6 bases). V lost 4 bases and J 7 bases, leaving 24 bases between the germline ends. Germline V gene sequence: CDR1 SGHAT, CDR2 FQNNGV. This CDR3 comprises 17 residues.

This clone has a handful of counts. V gene TRBV11-2 combines with J gene TRBJ2-7, with a tentative D call TRBD1 (6 bases). The V end was cut by 1 base, the J end by 4 bases, with 11 bases between. Germline values: CDR1 SGHAT, CDR2 FQNNGV. The CDR3 has 14 residues. Here the CDR3 DNA reads TGTGCCAGCAGCTTAGTAGGGGGTCTGTACGAGCAGTACTTC. Amino acids: CASSLVGGLYEQYF.

This chain uses TRBV5-4 with TRBJ2-7; TRBD1 matches 9 bases. Germline V gene data show CDR1 as SGHNT and CDR2 as YYREEE (reference sequence). The junction had 7 bases not matched to a gene; V was cut back by 0 bases and J by 9 bases. The CDR3 sequence is 14 residues long. The CDR3 sequence: CASSLGGQGLGQYF. CDR3 coding DNA: TGTGCCAGCAGCTTGGGGGGACAGGGATTGGGGCAGTACTTC.

The chain recombines TRBV12-1 with TRBJ2-1; TRBD2, the table's D call, lacks a check against the DNA. TRBV12-1 is noted as a pseudogene. The CDR3 is 16 amino acids. CDR3 sequence (DNA): TGTGCCAGCAGCCAGTTAGCGGGGGGGAGGAGCAATGAGCAGTTCTTC. Translated: CASSQLAGGRSNEQFF.

CDR3 residues: CASSQGNTEAFF. CDR3 nucleotide sequence: TGTGCCAGCAGTCAGGGGAACACTGAAGCTTTCTTT. V gene TRBV6-1 combines with J gene TRBJ1-1; possibly TRBD1 for D (5 bases). The length of the CDR3 is 12 residues. V lost 5 bases and J 1 base, leaving 5 bases between the germline ends. Germline CDR1 and CDR2: MNHNS and SASEGT.

This chain joins TRBV4-2 and TRBJ1-2; D might be TRBD1 (6 bases). The length of the CDR3 is 17 residues. Germline CDR1 reads LGHNA; CDR2 reads YNFKEQ. V shed 0 bases and J shed 4 bases, with 18 bases lying between them. This chain's CDR3 is CASSQDPTSGASYGYTF. For the CDR3, the DNA is TGTGCCAGCAGCCAAGACCCCACGTCAGGGGCCTCCTATGGCTACACCTTC.

The chain carries TRBV2 and TRBJ2-5, with TRBD2 as a possible D gene (5 bases). Trimming pared 4 bases from V and 6 bases from J, leaving 21 bases between. This CDR3 spans 16 amino acids. From germline, CDR1 is SNHLY and CDR2 FYNNEI. The CDR3 DNA follows: TGTGCCAGCAGTGTAAGAGCTCTAGCTGGTGTAAAGACCCAGTACTTC. Translating it yields CASSVRALAGVKTQYF.

The gene calls are TRBV7-2 and TRBJ2-5; weak D call: TRBD2 (6 bases). Trimming cost V 5 bases and J 5 bases, with 12 bases left between them. The CDR3 spans 13 residues. Germline V CDR1 and CDR2: SGHTA, FQGNSA. CDR3 sequence reads: CASSPWDWETQYF. For the CDR3, the DNA is TGTGCCAGCAGCCCTTGGGACTGGGAGACCCAGTACTTC.

DNA for the CDR3: TGTGCCAGCAGTTTCGGACAGGGGGCATACAATGAGCAGTTCTTC. Translated: CASSFGQGAYNEQFF. The chain uses TRBV28 and TRBJ2-1, with 11 bases fitting TRBD1. This CDR3 has 15 residues. Looked up from germline, CDR1 is MDHEN and CDR2 is SYDVKM. J gave up 4 bases and V 3 bases, and 2 bases lay outside the gene matches.

The chain links TRBV4-1 to TRBJ2-7; D gene unclear. Germline CDR1 MGHRA, CDR2 YSYEKL. The CDR3 runs 14 residues. The ends were cut back, 1 base at V and 2 bases at J, with 9 bases in the middle. CDR3 amino acids: CASSQVHSAYEQYF. In DNA form, the CDR3 reads TGCGCCAGCAGCCAAGTCCACTCCGCCTACGAGCAGTACTTC.

This chain links TRBV28 with TRBJ1-6; D not certain. V lost 5 bases and J 0 bases, leaving 17 bases between the germline ends. The length of the CDR3 is 18 residues. In germline, CDR1 is MDHEN, CDR2 SYDVKM. The CDR3 DNA sequence: TGTGCCAGCAGTGGACGGACTGTTTTTAGCTCCTATAATTCACCCCTCCACTTT. Its translation: CASSGRTVFSSYNSPLHF.

The chain couples TRBV28 to TRBJ1-5, with 7 bases fitting TRBD1. With V trimmed by 6 bases and J by 3 bases, 11 bases remained unmatched. This CDR3 spans 16 amino acids. Germline CDR1 reads MDHEN; CDR2 reads SYDVKM. The CDR3 is CASSLARDSVNQPQHF. The DNA of the CDR3 is TGTGCCAGCAGCTTGGCCCGGGACAGCGTCAATCAGCCCCAGCATTTT.

CDR3 loop: CASSRQGSASPLHF. The CDR3 DNA is TGTGCCAGCAGCCGTCAGGGGTCCGCATCACCCCTCCACTTT. The V and J genes are TRBV6-2 or TRBV6-3 and TRBJ1-6; tentative D call: TRBD1 (6 bases). CDR3 length equals 14 residues. The ends were cut back, 6 bases at V and 10 bases at J, with 16 bases in the middle. In germline, CDR1 is MNHEY, CDR2 SVGEGT.

V gene TRBV14 combines with J gene TRBJ2-5, with 11 bases fitting TRBD2. The CDR3 sequence is 13 residues long. CDR1 SGHDN and CDR2 FVKESK come from the germline V gene. The junction had 0 bases not matched to a gene; V was cut back by 5 bases and J by 4 bases. CDR3 sequence reads: CASSGTSGETQYF. The CDR3 DNA follows: TGTGCCAGCAGCGGGACTAGCGGAGAGACCCAGTACTTC.

The chain recombines TRBV2 with TRBJ2-3, with D possibly TRBD2 on 5 matching bases. Germline V gene lookup returns CDR1 SNHLY and CDR2 FYNNEI. V shed 6 bases and J shed 5 bases, with 9 bases lying between them. The CDR3 spans 12 residues. DNA of the CDR3: TGTGCCAGCAGGCGGGCCGGAGATACGCAGTATTTT. Its protein is CASRRAGDTQYF.

This clone was seen a few times. The V and J genes are TRBV11-2 and TRBJ1-1; 7 bases are a match to TRBD1. The V gene's germline CDR1 is SGHAT and CDR2 FQNNGV. CDR3 length: 15 amino acids. Losses at the gene ends were 5 bases for V and 3 bases for J; bases not matched to a gene: 9. CDR3 amino acids: CASSPGGSRYTEAFF. The CDR3 nucleotides are TGTGCCAGCAGCCCAGGGGGGTCACGATACACTGAAGCTTTCTTT.

V usage is TRBV7-2 and J usage is TRBJ2-5; TRBD2 matches 9 bases. The V gene's germline CDR1 is SGHTA and CDR2 FQGNSA. The CDR3 has 15 residues. J gave up 5 bases and V 5 bases, and 9 bases lay outside the gene matches. The CDR3 coding sequence is TGTGCCAGCAGCCCCAGCGGGGGGCGCGCCGAGACCCAGTACTTC. Amino acid sequence: CASSPSGGRAETQYF.

This clone was seen only a few times. The chain uses TRBV6-5 and TRBJ2-7, with D unresolved. The V gene lost 8 bases and the J gene lost 0 bases, with 5 bases spanning the gap. The CDR3 consists of 11 residues. CDR1 and CDR2 from the germline V gene are MNHEY and SVGAGI. CDR3 bases: TGTGCCAGCGGCTCCTCCTACGAGCAGTACTTC. Its translation is CASGSSYEQYF.

This rearrangement joins TRBV24-1 to TRBJ2-1, with TRBD1 matching 7 bases. The CDR3 loop spans 15 amino acids. J lost 9 bases, V lost 3 bases, and 10 bases had no gene match. Germline-derived CDR1 and CDR2 are KGHDR and SFDVKD. The CDR3 protein is CATSDSETGTIEQFF. The CDR3 DNA reads TGTGCCACCAGTGATAGCGAGACAGGGACCATTGAGCAGTTCTTC.

The CDR3 region is CASSIGPPSRSSNQPQHF. As DNA, the CDR3 is TGTGCCAGTAGTATAGGGCCCCCCTCACGTTCGAGCAATCAGCCCCAGCATTTT. This chain connects TRBV19 to TRBJ1-5; D is ambiguous. Germline CDR1 and CDR2: LNHDA and SQIVND (reference sequence). V dropped 1 base and J dropped 1 base, with 17 bases sitting between them. This CDR3 region has 18 residues.

J is TRBJ2-1 and V is TRBV19; weak D call: TRBD2 (6 bases). This CDR3 has 15 amino acids. CDR1 is LNHDA and CDR2 is SQIVND in the germline V gene (reference sequence). Trimming took off 5 bases at V and 2 bases at J, with 13 bases between the two ends. Here the CDR3 DNA reads TGTGCCAGTAGTCCGGGGAGGTGGGCCTACAATGAGCAGTTCTTC. Amino acid sequence: CASSPGRWAYNEQFF.

The gene calls are TRBV7-2 and TRBJ2-7, with 9 bases aligning to TRBD1. The CDR3 consists of 15 residues. With V trimmed by 1 base and J by 4 bases, 5 bases remained unmatched. The germline gives CDR1 SGHTA, CDR2 FQGNSA. The CDR3 loop is CASSLVRTGVYEQYF. DNA for the CDR3: TGTGCCAGCAGCTTAGTCCGGACAGGGGTGTACGAGCAGTACTTC.

This clone occurred once. CDR3 DNA sequence: TGTGCCAGCAGCGAGACAGGGGTGGGCAATCAGCCCCAGCATTTT. It translates to CASSETGVGNQPQHF. This chain joins TRBV25-1 and TRBJ1-5; 8 bases map to TRBD1. The length of the CDR3 is 15 residues. The J segment lost 2 bases and the V segment lost 6 bases, leaving 6 bases of the junction unmatched. Germline CDR1 reads MGHDK; CDR2 reads SYGVNS.

In its sample, this clone was seen once. The chain is built from TRBV27 and TRBJ1-2, with a tentative D call TRBD1 (6 bases). Germline V gene data show CDR1 as MNHEY and CDR2 as SMNVEV (reference sequence). The CDR3 is 17 amino acids. The V and J ends lost 5 bases and 8 bases respectively, with 27 bases between them. The CDR3 sequence: CASSPNPGQLERRGYTF. CDR3 in DNA: TGTGCCAGCAGTCCCAATCCAGGACAGCTAGAACGCCGGGGCTACACCTTC.